This T cell receptor beta chain was captured by sequencing in a study of glioma-infiltrating T cells after dendritic cell vaccination. Study-level findings and limits: Longer survival after dendritic cell vaccination followed higher pretreatment TIL content.

Clones were sequenced by immunoSEQ multiplex PCR, and TCRdb holds only the in-frame ones, with some missing. This table has 91,000 or so clones, around 80% appearing once. As for time point: after dendritic cell vaccination, including at tumor progression/relapse. This clone was seen only once. What it binds is unknown. The clonotype originates from a human donor with glioblastoma. This material consisted of blood, taken after dendritic cell vaccination.

The CDR3 nucleotides read TGCGCCAGCGCCGTTGGACTCCGCCAAGAGACCCAGTACTTC. This codes for CASAVGLRQETQYF. The chain is built from TRBV4-1 and TRBJ2-5; weak D call: TRBD2 (5 bases). Germline CDR1 MGHRA, CDR2 YSYEKL. V gave up 8 bases and J gave up 1 base, with 14 bases separating them. CDR3 length: 14 amino acids.